Each of the 3 T cell receptor beta chains below was sequenced from the same sample in a study of T cell responses to AZD1222 COVID-19 vaccine. The assay was immunoSEQ multiplex PCR, and TCRdb's table has in-frame clones only and misses some. Among some 69,000 clones listed, 80% were seen once. The sample consisted of peripheral blood, taken 28 days after the second AZD1222 dose. The receptors originated from an adult who received the AZD1222 COVID-19 vaccine.

This chain uses TRBV4-3 with TRBJ2-3, with D possibly TRBD2 on 6 matching bases. CDR1 is LGHNA, CDR2 YSLEER, per germline. The germline V and J ends were trimmed by 1 base and 0 bases, with 8 bases remaining between them. The CDR3 has 15 amino acids. The CDR3 bases are TGCGCCAGCAGCCAAGTGGGGGGTAGCACAGATACGCAGTATTTT. Protein: CASSQVGGSTDTQYF.

The V and J genes are TRBV7-2 and TRBJ2-7, with 10 bases fitting TRBD2. Germline V gene sequence: CDR1 SGHTA, CDR2 FQGNSA. This CDR3 is 19 amino acids long. V was pared by 2 bases and J by 3 bases, with 16 bases of the junction left unmatched. The CDR3 bases are TGTGCCAGCAGCTTATACCCCTTAGCGGGGGGTTTTCGACGCTACGAGCAGTACTTC. Translated, it gives CASSLYPLAGGFRRYEQYF.

This chain uses TRBV7-6 with TRBJ2-1; 9 positions agree with TRBD2. CDR1 and CDR2 from the germline V gene are SGHVS and FNYEAQ. The CDR3 totals 17 residues. J lost 6 bases, V lost 3 bases, and 12 bases had no gene match. DNA of the CDR3: TGTGCCAGCAGCTTGGGGCCCGGCGGGGGGGAGGCCAATGAGCAGTTCTTC. Translated: CASSLGPGGGEANEQFF. Combining the CDR3 with reference TRBV7-6 and TRBJ2-1 gives the whole variable domain GAGVSQSPRYKVTKRGQDVALRCDPISGHVSLYWYRQALGQGPEFLTYFNYEAQQDKSGLPNDRFSAERPEGSISTLTIQRTEQRDSAMYRCASSLGPGGGEANEQFFGPGTRLTVL.